Reported below is one T cell receptor beta chain. The data originate from a study of T cell responses to AZD1222 COVID-19 vaccine. Using immunoSEQ multiplex PCR, the repertoire was profiled, and TCRdb retains in-frame clones only, with some absent. The sample gives 250,000 to 300,000 clones, roughly 93% of which show up once; around 0.57% is in the top ten. Trimming took 3 bases from V and 4 from J, leaving 7 bases between them. The CDR3 loop spans 13 amino acids. Germline CDR1 and CDR2: MDHEN and SYDVKM. The sequenced sample was peripheral blood, obtained 28 days after the second AZD1222 dose. The sequence came from an adult who received the AZD1222 COVID-19 vaccine. The V call is TRBV28, the J call TRBJ1-5; D gene ambiguous. CDR3 DNA sequence: TGTGCCAGCAGTTTCAGTAGGAATCAGCCCCAGCATTTT. This sequence encodes CASSFSRNQPQHF.